The clone carrying this T cell receptor beta chain was observed at least ten times. The authors built TCR beta libraries using iRepertoire HTBI primers and Arm-PCR of CDR3 regions. Via MiXCR, TCRdb re-called the multiplex PCR reads, giving one row per CDR3 protein. Of about 660,000 distinct CDR3 sequences listed, around 30% are singletons. V dropped 6 bases and J dropped 5 bases, with 22 bases sitting between them. The CDR3 consists of 16 residues. The data originate from a study of regulatory T cells in long-lasting Graves disease. Time point here: persistent/refractory GD, antithyroid drugs over 5 years with positive TRAb. PBMCs were the source of the RNA used for TCR sequencing.

This specimen was peripheral blood mononuclear cells (PBMCs), taken when the disease was refractory, from a patient treated with antithyroid drugs. This receptor was taken from a female donor with Graves disease. V gene TRBV12-3 or TRBV12-4 combines with J gene TRBJ1-2; D unclear. CDR3 sequence reads: CASSPLGWLKPYGYTF. The CDR3 bases are TGTGCCAGCAGCCCCCTCGGGTGGCTGAAGCCGTATGGCTACACCTTC.